This T cell receptor beta chain was recovered during a study of blood T cell repertoires in COVID-19 (TCRdb year 2020). About the investigation overall: Collaborator samples came from the United States, Italy and Spain and covered acute and convalescent phases of COVID-19. The samples were drawn from the first 160 participants of the ongoing ImmuneRACE study and from 950 to 1,500 subjects provided by 6 global collaborators. The repertoires were released in a freely available public database meant as a resource for research on the immune response to SARS-CoV-2. Where available, HLA class I and class II types were taken from metadata supplied by the sample provider and were not determined by assay-based typing. Deeply sampled blood TCRbeta repertoires from subjects exposed to, actively infected with, or recovered from COVID-19 were included in the dataset. The material from the prospective study consisted of cDNA or gDNA derived from T cells, B-cell-depleted T cells, or PBMCs. The sample metadata nearly always contained a de-identified subject ID, COVID-19 status, age in years and sex. The study at large found these results: The amount of clinical and demographic metadata varied by source and participant and was provided uncurated.

Concerning this clone: No cognate antigen has been identified for it. No base qualities exist here, and no much larger clone lies one base off it.

The CDR3, cysteine through phenylalanine, is 18 amino acids long. The read is trimmed to its CDR3 DNA, 54 bases read in frame from base 1. Based on the germline V gene (reference sequence), the CDR1 and CDR2 sequences are SEHNR and FQNEAQ. The germline V and J ends show losses of 4 bases and 2 bases respectively, and no gene match explains 9 bases of the junction. Enrolling through a virtual design, the prospective study's participants ranged in age from roughly 18 to 89 years and lived across more than 20 United States geographic areas. Cohort assignment in the prospective study relied on participant-reported clinical history from a screening survey and a study questionnaire. Recovered participants in ImmuneRACE Cohort 3 were defined by two consecutive negative NP/OP PCR tests, clearance by a healthcare professional, or resolution of symptoms. Mobile phlebotomists in the prospective study collected whole blood, serum and a nasopharyngeal or oropharyngeal swab from every participant. Additional blood draws and questionnaires over an approximately two-month period could optionally be provided by prospective study participants. Before DNA extraction, blood samples from the prospective study were shipped at room temperature or frozen.

TCRbeta CDR3 regions were amplified from genomic DNA by means of the immunoSEQ Assay, a bias-controlled multiplex PCR. The study's processing was this. The number of nucleated cells in each sample was estimated by amplification of reference gene primers within the assay. Sequence reads were collapsed and filtered to measure the absolute abundance of every unique TCRbeta CDR3 rearrangement. For each sample, productive Simpson clonality was calculated as the square root of Simpson's diversity index across productive rearrangements. The table was pulled from immuneACCESS by TCRdb, which kept in-frame rearrangements only. Such tables lose some clones; where checked, under half of the loss comes from unresolved V genes, and the rest has no known cause. That table supplies the V and J calls and clone size; D and trimming were determined from the DNA. A total of 150,000 to 200,000 clones appear in this sample, around 90% of them only once. The top ten clones comprise approximately 2.4% of the sample.

The chain links TRBV7-9 with TRBJ2-2; 11 central nucleotides agree with TRBD2. The specimen sequenced was PBMCs or T cells enriched from blood (not recorded which). The sequence was obtained from a woman in her twenties or thirties who had recovered from COVID-19. The CDR3 protein: CASSSRTSGSLNTGELFF. In nucleotide form, the sequence is TGTGCCAGCAGCTCCAGAACTAGCGGGAGCCTAAACACCGGGGAGCTGTTTTTT.